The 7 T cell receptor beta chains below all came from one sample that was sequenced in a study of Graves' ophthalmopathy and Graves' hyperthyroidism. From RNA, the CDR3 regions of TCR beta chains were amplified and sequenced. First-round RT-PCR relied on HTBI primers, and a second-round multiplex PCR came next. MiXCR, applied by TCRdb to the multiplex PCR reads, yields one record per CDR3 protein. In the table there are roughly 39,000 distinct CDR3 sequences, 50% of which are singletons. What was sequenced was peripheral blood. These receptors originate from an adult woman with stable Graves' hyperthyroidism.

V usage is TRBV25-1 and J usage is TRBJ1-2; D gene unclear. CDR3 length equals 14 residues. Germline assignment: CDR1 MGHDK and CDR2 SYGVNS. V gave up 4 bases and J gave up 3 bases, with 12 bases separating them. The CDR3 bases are TGTGCCAGCAGTGGAGGGTTGGGATACTATGGCTACACCTTC. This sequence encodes CASSGGLGYYGYTF.

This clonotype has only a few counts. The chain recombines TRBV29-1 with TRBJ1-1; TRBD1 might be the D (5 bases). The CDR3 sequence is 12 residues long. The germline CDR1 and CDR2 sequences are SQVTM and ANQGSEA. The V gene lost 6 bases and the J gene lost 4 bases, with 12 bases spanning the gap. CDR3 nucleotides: TGCAGCGTGGGACGGCCGTCCACTGAAGCTTTCTTT. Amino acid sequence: CSVGRPSTEAFF.

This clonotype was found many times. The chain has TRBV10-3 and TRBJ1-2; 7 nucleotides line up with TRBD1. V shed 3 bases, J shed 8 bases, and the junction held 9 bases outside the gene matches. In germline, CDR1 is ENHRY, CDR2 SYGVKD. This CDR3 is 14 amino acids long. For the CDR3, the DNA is TGTGCCATCAGTGATTTAGGGGGCATAGGAGGCTACACCTTC. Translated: CAISDLGGIGGYTF.

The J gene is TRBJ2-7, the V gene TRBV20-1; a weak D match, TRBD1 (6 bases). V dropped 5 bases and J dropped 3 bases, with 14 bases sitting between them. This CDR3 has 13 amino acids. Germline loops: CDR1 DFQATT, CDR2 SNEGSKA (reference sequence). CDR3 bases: TGCAGTGCTGGGGGCGGAAGGGACTACGAGCAGTACTTC. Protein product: CSAGGGRDYEQYF.

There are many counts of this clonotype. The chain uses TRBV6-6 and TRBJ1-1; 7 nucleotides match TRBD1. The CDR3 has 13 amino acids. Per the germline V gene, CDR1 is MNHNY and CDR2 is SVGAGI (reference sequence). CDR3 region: CGSSRGSITEAFF. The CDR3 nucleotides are TGTGGATCCTCCAGGGGGAGTATTACTGAAGCTTTCTTT.

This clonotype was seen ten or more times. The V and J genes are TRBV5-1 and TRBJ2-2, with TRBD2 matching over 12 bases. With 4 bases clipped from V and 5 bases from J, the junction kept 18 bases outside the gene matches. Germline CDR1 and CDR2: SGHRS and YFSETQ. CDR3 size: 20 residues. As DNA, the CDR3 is TGCGCCAGCAGCGCCGATCCGACTAGCGGGAGTGTTATTTGGACCGGGGAGCTGTTTTTT. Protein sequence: CASSADPTSGSVIWTGELFF.

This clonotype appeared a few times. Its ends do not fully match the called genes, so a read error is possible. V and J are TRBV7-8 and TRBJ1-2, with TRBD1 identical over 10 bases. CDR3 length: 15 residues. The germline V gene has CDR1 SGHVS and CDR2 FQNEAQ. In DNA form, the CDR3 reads TGCGCCGGCAGCTTAGGGACAGGGGCTAACTATGGCTACACCTTC. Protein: CAGSLGTGANYGYTF.